Many counts were recorded for the clone carrying this T cell receptor (beta chain). Antigen unknown. The CDR3 has 15 amino acids. Germline CDR1 and CDR2: SGHNT and YENEEA. Trimming took off 1 base at V and 6 bases at J, with 10 bases between the two ends. TCR beta VDJ and CDR3 were profiled, and genomic DNA was the template. In TCRdb, the reads were re-called with MiXCR into one record per CDR3 protein. The repertoire has just over 200,000 distinct CDR3 sequences, less than 75% of them found once; the top ten carry around three fifths. Sequencing was done on patients that had shown CD8+CD57+ cell expansion by flow cytometry. Everyone among the patients had severe acquired aplastic anemia. The source of the sample is a study of CD8+CD57+ T cells in acquired aplastic anemia. At the level of the study: About 3 ug was the average amount of DNA from sorted CD4+ and CD8+ cells. Study-wide results and limits: Overlap between patients and controls comprised 25 to 30 CD8+ CDR3 sequences.

V is TRBV11-3 and J is TRBJ1-6; a possible D gene is TRBD1 (6 bases). This sequence was found in a human donor with aplastic anemia. The sample was sorted CD4+, CD8+, or CD8+CD57+ T cells (not recorded which) from PBMCs. Here the CDR3 DNA reads TGTGCCAGCAGCTTAGGGGGGGGCCTTAATTCACCCCTCCACTTT. Residues: CASSLGGGLNSPLHF.